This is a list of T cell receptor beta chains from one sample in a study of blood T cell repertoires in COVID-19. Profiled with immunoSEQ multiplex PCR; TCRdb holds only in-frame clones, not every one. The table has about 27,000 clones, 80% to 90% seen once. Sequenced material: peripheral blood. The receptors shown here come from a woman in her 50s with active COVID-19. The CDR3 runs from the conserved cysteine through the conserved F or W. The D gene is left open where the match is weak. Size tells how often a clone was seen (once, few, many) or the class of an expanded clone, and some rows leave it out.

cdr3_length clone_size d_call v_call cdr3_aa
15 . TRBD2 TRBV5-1 CASSRASGSGETQYF
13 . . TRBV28 CATLRRETYEQYF
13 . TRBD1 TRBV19 CATHRGVSYGYTF
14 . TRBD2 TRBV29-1 CSVATSGMDDTQYF
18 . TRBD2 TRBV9 CASSARGLAGAYTGELFF
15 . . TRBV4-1 CASSQWGGADTEAFF
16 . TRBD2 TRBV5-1 CASSLGLAGSTDTQYF
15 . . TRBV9 CASSVGMGGAGELFF
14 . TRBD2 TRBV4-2 CASSQSLAGDEQFF
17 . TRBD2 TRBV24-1 CATSDPTSGRAYNEQFF
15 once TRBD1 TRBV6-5 CASKRDRAGWQPQHF
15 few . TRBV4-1 CASSQEVGLSYEQYF
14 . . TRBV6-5 CASSRHGGGNTIYF
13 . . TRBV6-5 CASSLRIQETQYF
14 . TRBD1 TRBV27 CASSRQGALDIQYF
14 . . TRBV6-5 CASSSDSFNQPQHF
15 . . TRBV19 CASSMGRGTGNTIYF
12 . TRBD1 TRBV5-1 CASGTGNSPLHF
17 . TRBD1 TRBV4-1 CASSQDRGTGAPETQYF